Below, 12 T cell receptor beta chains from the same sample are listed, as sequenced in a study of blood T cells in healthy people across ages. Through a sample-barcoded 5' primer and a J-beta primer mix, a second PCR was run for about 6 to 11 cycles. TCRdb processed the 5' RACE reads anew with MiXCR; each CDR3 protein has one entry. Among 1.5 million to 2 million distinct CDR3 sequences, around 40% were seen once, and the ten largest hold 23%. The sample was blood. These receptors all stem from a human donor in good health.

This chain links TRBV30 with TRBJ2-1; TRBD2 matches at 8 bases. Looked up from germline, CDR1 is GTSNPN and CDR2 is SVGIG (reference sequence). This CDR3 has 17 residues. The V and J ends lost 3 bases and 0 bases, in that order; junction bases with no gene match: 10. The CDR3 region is CAWSGLAGLSSYNEQFF. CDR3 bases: TGTGCCTGGAGCGGGCTAGCGGGTCTGAGCTCCTACAATGAGCAGTTCTTC.

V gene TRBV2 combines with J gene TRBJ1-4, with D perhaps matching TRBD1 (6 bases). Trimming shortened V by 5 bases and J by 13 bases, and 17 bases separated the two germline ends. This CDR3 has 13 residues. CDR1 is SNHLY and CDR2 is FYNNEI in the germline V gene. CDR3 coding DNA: TGTGCCAGCAGTCCAACGACAGGATGGTTACTGTTTTTT. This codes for CASSPTTGWLLFF.

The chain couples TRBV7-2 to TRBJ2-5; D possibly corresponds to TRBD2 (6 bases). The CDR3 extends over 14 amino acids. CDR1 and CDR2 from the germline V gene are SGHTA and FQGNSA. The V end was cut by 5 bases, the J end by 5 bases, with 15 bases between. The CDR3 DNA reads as TGTGCCAGCAGCCCGCGGGGCTTCAAGGAGACCCAGTACTTC. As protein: CASSPRGFKETQYF.

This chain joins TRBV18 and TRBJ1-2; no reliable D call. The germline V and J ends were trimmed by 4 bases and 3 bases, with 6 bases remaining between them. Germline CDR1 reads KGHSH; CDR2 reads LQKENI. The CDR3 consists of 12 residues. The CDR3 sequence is CASSRNDYGYTF. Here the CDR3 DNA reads TGTGCCAGCTCACGGAACGACTATGGCTACACCTTC.

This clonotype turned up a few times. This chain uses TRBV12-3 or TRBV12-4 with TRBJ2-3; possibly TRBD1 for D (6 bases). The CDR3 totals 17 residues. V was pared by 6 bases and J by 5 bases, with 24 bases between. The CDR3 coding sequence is TGTGCCAGCAGCCAGTCCAGGGGCGGCCTCGGTCGAGATACGCAGTATTTT. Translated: CASSQSRGGLGRDTQYF.

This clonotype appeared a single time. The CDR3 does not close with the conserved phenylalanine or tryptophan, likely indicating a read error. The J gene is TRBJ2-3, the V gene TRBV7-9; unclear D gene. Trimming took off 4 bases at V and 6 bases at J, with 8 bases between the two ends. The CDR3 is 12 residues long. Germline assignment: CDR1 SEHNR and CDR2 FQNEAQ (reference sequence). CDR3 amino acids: CASSSGWDTQYV. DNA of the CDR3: TGTGCCAGCAGCTCCGGGTGGGATACGCAGTATGTT.

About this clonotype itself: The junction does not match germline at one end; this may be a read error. The CDR3 DNA sequence: TGTGCCAGCGGCGTACGATGGGGAGGTGGTCAGCCCCAGCATTTT. Its protein is CASGVRWGGGQPQHF. This chain links TRBV9 with TRBJ1-5, with D hard to call. The CDR3 spans 15 residues. The germline gives CDR1 SGDLS, CDR2 YYNGEE.

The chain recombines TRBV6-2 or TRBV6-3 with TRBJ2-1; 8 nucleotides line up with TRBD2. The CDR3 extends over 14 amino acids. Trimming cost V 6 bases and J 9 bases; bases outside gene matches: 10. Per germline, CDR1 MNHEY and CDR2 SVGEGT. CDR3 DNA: TGTGCCAGCAGAGACCCCGGACTAGCCGGTGAGCAGTTCTTC. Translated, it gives CASRDPGLAGEQFF.

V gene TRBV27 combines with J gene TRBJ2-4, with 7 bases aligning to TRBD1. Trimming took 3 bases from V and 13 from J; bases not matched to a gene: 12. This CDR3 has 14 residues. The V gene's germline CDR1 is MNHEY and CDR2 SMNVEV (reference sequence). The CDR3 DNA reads TGTGCCAGCAGTTTCGTCGGGACAGATATTGAGCAGTACTTC. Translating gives CASSFVGTDIEQYF.

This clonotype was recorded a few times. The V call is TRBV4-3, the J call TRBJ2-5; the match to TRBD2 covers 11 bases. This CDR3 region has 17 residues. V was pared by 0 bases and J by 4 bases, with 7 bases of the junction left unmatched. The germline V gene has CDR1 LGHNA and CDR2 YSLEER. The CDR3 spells CASSQDLFLAGGETQYF. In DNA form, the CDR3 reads TGCGCCAGCAGCCAAGATCTGTTCCTAGCGGGGGGAGAGACCCAGTACTTC.

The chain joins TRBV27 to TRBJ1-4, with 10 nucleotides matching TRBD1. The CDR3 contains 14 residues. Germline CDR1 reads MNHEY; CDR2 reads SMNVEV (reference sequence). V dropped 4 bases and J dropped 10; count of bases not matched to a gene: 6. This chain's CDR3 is CASSSGQGRGKLFF. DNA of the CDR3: TGTGCCAGCAGTTCGGGACAGGGGAGGGGAAAACTGTTTTTT.

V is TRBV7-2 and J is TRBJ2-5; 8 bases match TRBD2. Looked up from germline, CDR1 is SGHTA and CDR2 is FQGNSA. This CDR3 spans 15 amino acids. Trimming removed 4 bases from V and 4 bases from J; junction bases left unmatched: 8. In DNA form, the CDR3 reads TGTGCCAGCAGCTCACTACGGGGGGGTAGAGAGACCCAGTACTTC. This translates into CASSSLRGGRETQYF. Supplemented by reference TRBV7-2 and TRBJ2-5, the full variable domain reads GAGVSQSPSNKVTEKGKDVELRCDPISGHTALYWYRQSLGQGLEFLIYFQGNSAPDKSGLPSDRFSAERTGGSVSTLTIQRTQQEDSAVYLCASSSLRGGRETQYFGPGTRLLVL.